This is a list of T cell receptor beta chains from one sample in a study of CD8 T cells in ankylosing spondylitis. TCRdb re-derived calls from the 5' RACE reads in MiXCR, one entry per CDR3 protein. The table lists about 340,000 distinct CDR3 sequences, roughly 8% of them singletons. Sequenced input: blood, either unsorted or a sorted T cell fraction (not recorded which). These receptors originate from a male donor with ankylosing spondylitis. Both conserved end residues are part of each CDR3. A D gene is named only where the DNA matches it firmly. The size of a clone is reported for some rows only, either as once, few or many, or as a class for expanded clones.

v_call: TRBV5-6; j_call: TRBJ2-5; d_call: NA; clone_size: many; cdr3_aa: CASSFSNQETQYF; cdr3_nt: TGTGCCAGCAGCTTTTCCAACCAAGAGACCCAGTACTTC
v_call: TRBV5-1; j_call: TRBJ2-2; d_call: TRBD1; clone_size: few; cdr3_aa: CASSLGTGTNTGELFF; cdr3_nt: TGCGCCAGCAGCTTGGGGACAGGGACGAACACCGGGGAGCTGTTTTTT
v_call: TRBV20-1; j_call: TRBJ1-1; d_call: TRBD1; clone_size: few; cdr3_aa: CSATPGTGVTEAFF; cdr3_nt: TGCAGTGCCACACCCGGGACAGGGGTCACTGAAGCTTTCTTT
v_call: TRBV7-3; j_call: TRBJ1-1; d_call: NA; clone_size: many; cdr3_aa: CASKGHQNTEAFF; cdr3_nt: TGTGCCAGCAAGGGACACCAGAACACTGAAGCTTTCTTT
v_call: TRBV2; j_call: TRBJ2-7; d_call: TRBD2; clone_size: NA; cdr3_aa: CASNDRLAGVHEQYF; cdr3_nt: TGTGCCAGCAACGACCGGCTAGCGGGAGTCCACGAGCAGTACTTC
v_call: TRBV20-1; j_call: TRBJ2-2; d_call: NA; clone_size: NA; cdr3_aa: CSARGQGNTGELFF; cdr3_nt: TGCAGTGCTAGGGGGCAGGGGAACACCGGGGAGCTGTTTTTT
v_call: TRBV12-3/TRBV12-4; j_call: TRBJ2-2; d_call: TRBD2; clone_size: NA; cdr3_aa: CASSLTGLARDTGELFF; cdr3_nt: TGTGCCAGCAGTTTAACGGGACTAGCGAGGGACACCGGGGAGCTGTTTTTT
v_call: TRBV11-3; j_call: TRBJ2-1; d_call: NA; clone_size: NA; cdr3_aa: CAKSTGPGNEQFF; cdr3_nt: TGTGCCAAATCGACAGGTCCGGGTAATGAGCAGTTCTTC
v_call: TRBV27; j_call: TRBJ2-1; d_call: TRBD2; clone_size: NA; cdr3_aa: CASSYLAEFYNEQFF; cdr3_nt: TGTGCCAGCAGTTATCTAGCGGAATTCTACAATGAGCAGTTCTTC
v_call: TRBV9; j_call: TRBJ2-1; d_call: TRBD2; clone_size: NA; cdr3_aa: CASSVSPGLAVQFF; cdr3_nt: TGTGCCAGCAGCGTCTCTCCGGGACTAGCGGTGCAGTTCTTC
v_call: TRBV27; j_call: TRBJ2-5; d_call: NA; clone_size: few; cdr3_aa: CASSPEGKTQYF; cdr3_nt: TGTGCCAGCAGTCCGGAGGGGAAGACCCAGTACTTC
v_call: TRBV15; j_call: TRBJ1-3; d_call: NA; clone_size: few; cdr3_aa: CATSGAAFPGNTIYF; cdr3_nt: TGTGCCACCAGCGGGGCAGCGTTCCCTGGAAACACCATATATTTT
v_call: TRBV20-1; j_call: TRBJ1-4; d_call: TRBD1; clone_size: few; cdr3_aa: CSARQGSLNEKLFF; cdr3_nt: TGCAGTGCGAGACAGGGTTCCCTTAATGAAAAACTGTTTTTT
v_call: TRBV12-3/TRBV12-4; j_call: TRBJ2-1; d_call: NA; clone_size: many; cdr3_aa: CASTPGGEQFF; cdr3_nt: TGTGCCAGCACCCCGGGCGGCGAGCAGTTCTTC
v_call: TRBV11-3; j_call: TRBJ2-1; d_call: TRBD2; clone_size: NA; cdr3_aa: CASSTADSGREQFF; cdr3_nt: TGTGCCAGCAGCACCGCTGATAGCGGGAGAGAGCAGTTCTTC
v_call: TRBV29-1; j_call: TRBJ2-2; d_call: TRBD2; clone_size: NA; cdr3_aa: CSVRVAGGTGELFF; cdr3_nt: TGCAGCGTCCGAGTAGCGGGAGGGACCGGGGAGCTGTTTTTT
v_call: TRBV7-3; j_call: TRBJ2-3; d_call: NA; clone_size: NA; cdr3_aa: CASSFNWLDRTQYF; cdr3_nt: TGTGCCAGCAGCTTCAACTGGTTGGATCGTACGCAGTATTTT
v_call: TRBV7-9; j_call: TRBJ1-1; d_call: NA; clone_size: NA; cdr3_aa: CATAAGMNTEAFF; cdr3_nt: TGTGCCACTGCGGCCGGGATGAACACTGAAGCTTTCTTT